A selection of T cell receptor beta chains follows, all from one sample in a study of CD8 T cells in ankylosing spondylitis. TCRdb recomputed calls from the 5' RACE reads with MiXCR, one row per CDR3 protein. There are about 400,000 distinct CDR3 sequences in the sample; around 22% occur only once, and roughly a sixth lies in the top ten. The sequenced sample was blood, either unsorted or a sorted T cell fraction (not recorded which). These receptors originate from a male donor with ankylosing spondylitis. The CDR3 runs from the conserved cysteine through the conserved F or W. The order of the fields is CDR3 protein, CDR3 DNA, D gene, V gene, clone size, J gene. The D gene is left open where the match is weak. The size entry is marked missing in some rows and otherwise reads once, few, many or a size class.

CASSPLDRLEQYF | TGTGCCAGCAGCCCATTAGACAGGCTCGAGCAGTACTTC | . | TRBV14 | few | TRBJ2-7
CASSLTVVEQAAFF | TGTGCCAGCAGCTTAACAGTTGTGGAGCAAGCCGCTTTCTTT | . | TRBV7-3 | few | TRBJ1-1
CSVEGARGSYEQYF | TGCAGCGTTGAGGGGGCGCGGGGGTCCTACGAGCAGTACTTC | . | TRBV29-1 | few | TRBJ2-7
CASSARDRLNQPQHF | TGTGCCAGCAGCGCTCGCGACAGGTTAAATCAGCCCCAGCATTTT | . | TRBV5-6 | . | TRBJ1-5
CASSLSRRLDYGYTF | TGTGCCAGCAGCTTATCGCGCAGGTTGGACTATGGCTACACCTTC | . | TRBV7-9 | . | TRBJ1-2
CASSLTPGTSISPQHF | TGCGCCAGCAGCCTGACCCCCGGGACATCTATCAGCCCCCAGCATTTT | . | TRBV4-1 | few | TRBJ1-5
CASRTGTAREQFF | TGTGCCAGCAGAACAGGGACCGCTCGGGAGCAGTTCTTC | . | TRBV28 | few | TRBJ2-1
CASSQVFQLGYNEQFF | TGTGCCAGCAGCCAAGTTTTCCAACTAGGGTACAATGAGCAGTTCTTC | . | TRBV4-2 | . | TRBJ2-1
CASSQQVTGILSYEQYF | TGTGCCAGCAGCCAACAAGTGACAGGGATTCTCTCCTACGAGCAGTACTTC | TRBD1 | TRBV7-3 | few | TRBJ2-7
CASSLGQSHYYGYTF | TGCGCCAGCAGCTTGGGACAGAGCCACTACTATGGCTACACCTTC | . | TRBV5-1 | few | TRBJ1-2
CASSSSGKAGELFF | TGTGCCAGCAGCTCATCAGGGAAGGCCGGGGAGCTGTTTTTT | . | TRBV11-1 | few | TRBJ2-2
CASSFLRLAGNNEQFF | TGTGCCAGCAGCTTCCTTCGACTAGCGGGAAACAATGAGCAGTTCTTC | TRBD2 | TRBV7-2 | few | TRBJ2-1
CASSLSSGSLYNEQFF | TGTGCCAGCAGTCTGTCTAGCGGGAGTCTCTACAATGAGCAGTTCTTC | TRBD2 | TRBV27 | . | TRBJ2-1
CASSMNQQETQYF | TGTGCCAGTAGTATGAACCAGCAAGAGACCCAGTACTTC | . | TRBV19 | . | TRBJ2-5
CASSYGRVRGNTEAFF | TGTGCCAGCAGTTACGGTCGGGTAAGGGGGAACACTGAAGCTTTCTTT | . | TRBV6-5 | . | TRBJ1-1
CAPGKGLGQNVEAFF | TGTGCCCCCGGAAAGGGATTGGGACAGAACGTTGAAGCTTTCTTT | TRBD1 | TRBV24-1 | . | TRBJ1-1